These T cell receptor beta chains were read from a single sample in a study of cytomegalovirus exposure and HLA in healthy donors. The method was immunoSEQ multiplex PCR; TCRdb's version includes in-frame clones alone and lacks a portion of them. This sample has fewer than 150,000 clones; approximately 80% occur once, and the top ten carry 4.5% to 6%. Specimen: PBMCs. The receptors derive from a woman between 45 and 65 years old in good health and CMV-seronegative. CDR3s leave out the opening cysteine and the closing phenylalanine or tryptophan. The order of the fields is J gene, V gene, CDR3 protein.

TRBJ1-6,TRBV30,AWSGDRGNSPLH
TRBJ1-2,TRBV5-6,ASSPGVANYGYT
TRBJ2-3,TRBV19,ASTGLAVTDTQY
TRBJ2-3,TRBV4-2,ASSQGFSGGGADTQY
TRBJ1-4,TRBV18,ASSPRQGTTNEKLF
TRBJ1-2,TRBV11-2,ASSLASGTGGRDGYT
TRBJ2-6,TRBV6-5,ASSYRTGGVVLT
TRBJ1-2,TRBV6-5,ASRKTGPAFST
TRBJ1-1,TRBV20-1,SARDPQVPF
TRBJ2-5,TRBV7-9,ASSFRDIQETQY
TRBJ1-5,TRBV30,AWSTRGNQPQH
TRBJ2-3,TRBV6-6,ASSPRDSDTQY
TRBJ1-1,TRBV29-1,SVEKNKNTEAF
TRBJ2-5,TRBV25-1,ASSPPGLAGQETQY
TRBJ2-2,TRBV5-4,ASSTYQGAGGELF
TRBJ2-3,TRBV10-3,AISEYSRGSDTQY
TRBJ2-6,TRBV28,ASRASGPGANVLT
TRBJ1-5,TRBV7-9,ASSRGNQPQH
TRBJ2-1,TRBV6-1,ASSDQGANYNEQF
TRBJ1-6,TRBV4-3,ASSQDRGSSYNSPLH
TRBJ2-4,TRBV6-5,ASSRRACAKNIQY
TRBJ2-1,TRBV9,ASSVDPLSYNEQF
TRBJ1-2,TRBV6-5,ASRPDRGRGYT
TRBJ1-4,TRBV5-1,ASSLGVQNQNEKLF
TRBJ1-1,TRBV19,ASSIQGHTEAF
TRBJ1-4,TRBV7-6,ASRRGMAEKLF
TRBJ2-1,TRBV11-3,ASSKGQQPYNEQF
TRBJ1-3,TRBV7-8,ASILRGASGNTIY
TRBJ2-3,TRBV4-2,ASSPPGPQGLSDTQY
TRBJ1-4,TRBV2,ASSTEGTPNEKLF
TRBJ2-1,TRBV4-1,ASSQGPGRKLYNEQF
TRBJ1-1,TRBV5-1,ASSLDGGADTEAF
TRBJ1-5,TRBV6-1,ASSEFEGQPQH
TRBJ1-1,TRBV6-5,ASSRDRSNTEAF
TRBJ2-5,TRBV19,ASSIVEGAQETQY
TRBJ2-4,TRBV6-5,ASSYSTQGGKNIQY
TRBJ1-2,TRBV6-5,ASRPTGGGYGYT
TRBJ2-3,TRBV9,ASSRGTDTQY
TRBJ2-6,TRBV6-5,ASSQGVTGANVLT